This T cell receptor (beta chain) derives from a study of T cells in localized non-small cell lung cancer. Broader study findings: A median of about 50 clones ranked among the top 100 in tumor appeared in adjacent lung. Those with higher blood T cell density had longer overall survival. Adjacent uninvolved lung tissue had the highest T cell clonality, exceeding tumor.

Assay: immunoSEQ multiplex PCR; the TCRdb copy retains only in-frame clones and omits some. The table shows under 55,000 clones, with roughly 80% occurring only once. Germline values: CDR1 KGHSH, CDR2 LQKENI. The V gene end was trimmed by 3 bases and the J gene end by 4 bases; junction bases not matched to a gene: 4. This CDR3 contains 15 residues. This clone has just one count. Its target is not known. This TCR came from a woman aged 35-75 years with stage II lung adenocarcinoma. The material was PBMCs, obtained before any cancer treatment. J is TRBJ2-1 and V is TRBV18; TRBD1 agrees at 9 bases. The DNA of the CDR3 is TGTGCCAGCTCACCTGGGACAGGGTCTTACAATGAGCAGTTCTTC. It is translated as CASSPGTGSYNEQFF.